One sample yielded the 19 T cell receptor beta chains listed below, sequenced in a study of blood T cells in healthy people across ages. Sample-barcoded 5' priming and a J-beta primer mix drove a second PCR of roughly 6 to 12 cycles. TCRdb passed the 5' RACE reads through MiXCR, listing each CDR3 protein once. The data hold fewer than 2,000,000 distinct CDR3 sequences, with approximately 40% observed a single time. Material for sequencing was blood. The receptors stem from a human donor in good health.

In regard to this clonotype: This may be a read error: a much more frequent sequence differs by one nucleotide. Here the CDR3 DNA reads TGCGCCAGCAGCCAAGATAGTGGAGGTTGTTATGGCTACACCTTC. Translation gives CASSQDSGGCYGYTF. The chain is built from TRBV4-3 and TRBJ1-2; D call uncertain. CDR1 is LGHNA, CDR2 YSLEER, per germline. Trimming shortened V by 0 bases and J by 5 bases, and 13 bases separated the two germline ends. The CDR3 is made up of 15 amino acids.

The V gene is TRBV7-8, the J gene TRBJ2-7; a weak D match, TRBD1 (5 bases). Germline CDR1 reads SGHVS; CDR2 reads FQNEAQ. The CDR3 spans 14 residues. Trimming took 6 bases from V and 2 from J, leaving 14 bases between them. The CDR3 coding sequence is TGTGCCAGCAGTCAGGGTTTAGCCCCCTACGAGCAGTACTTC. It yields the protein CASSQGLAPYEQYF.

Only a few counts were recorded for this clonotype. The chain links TRBV12-3 or TRBV12-4 to TRBJ1-2; weak D call: TRBD1 (6 bases). The CDR3 runs 12 residues. V lost 6 bases to trimming and J lost 6 bases, with 11 bases between them. The CDR3 DNA reads TGTGCCAGCAGGGACAGATCCCATGGCTACACCTTC. This translates into CASRDRSHGYTF.

This clonotype was observed at least ten times. The chain recombines TRBV29-1 with TRBJ1-2, with D maybe TRBD1 (5 bases). Germline assignment: CDR1 SQVTM and CDR2 ANQGSEA. This CDR3 is 12 amino acids long. Trimming pared 4 bases from V and 4 bases from J, leaving 10 bases between. The CDR3: CSVGEGAYGYTF. In nucleotides, the CDR3 is TGCAGCGTTGGAGAAGGGGCCTATGGCTACACCTTC.

The V call is TRBV29-1, the J call TRBJ1-2; D not resolved. The germline CDR1 and CDR2 sequences are SQVTM and ANQGSEA. This CDR3 has 11 residues. Trimming shortened V by 4 bases and J by 8 bases, and 11 bases separated the two germline ends. In DNA, the CDR3 is TGCAGCGTTGGGTTCACAGACGGCTACACCTTC. It encodes CSVGFTDGYTF.

The genes are TRBV20-1 and TRBJ2-5; D is ambiguous. The germline gives CDR1 DFQATT, CDR2 SNEGSKA (reference sequence). The CDR3 contains 15 residues. V dropped 0 bases and J dropped 4 bases, with 15 bases sitting between them. The CDR3 region is CSARDVVYRRETQYF. The CDR3 nucleotides read TGCAGTGCTAGAGATGTAGTCTACCGCCGAGAGACCCAGTACTTC.

There are a few counts of this clonotype. The rearrangement uses TRBV29-1 and TRBJ1-2, with a tentative D call TRBD1 (5 bases). The V and J ends lost 2 bases and 5 bases respectively, with 9 bases between them. In germline, CDR1 is SQVTM, CDR2 ANQGSEA. The CDR3 runs 12 residues. The chain's CDR3 is CSVEQGTYGYTF. The CDR3 DNA reads TGCAGCGTTGAACAGGGAACATATGGCTACACCTTC. The variable domain in full, completed from reference TRBV29-1 and TRBJ1-2, reads SAVISQKPSRDICQRGTSLTIQCQVDSQVTMMFWYRQQPGQSLTLIATANQGSEATYESGFVIDKFPISRPNLTFSTLTVSNMSPEDSSIYLCSVEQGTYGYTFGSGTRLTVV.

This clonotype was counted many times. The V call is TRBV10-3, the J call TRBJ1-2, with TRBD1 matching over 9 bases. Trimming removed 2 bases from V and 6 bases from J; junction bases left unmatched: 4. The length of the CDR3 is 14 residues. Germline V CDR1 and CDR2: ENHRY, SYGVKD. The CDR3 spells CAISERGQGDGYTF. CDR3 in DNA: TGTGCCATCAGTGAGCGGGGACAGGGAGATGGCTACACCTTC.

This clonotype was observed a handful of times. The rearrangement joins TRBV29-1 to TRBJ1-5; maybe TRBD1 (6 bases). CDR3 length: 14 amino acids. Germline assignment: CDR1 SQVTM and CDR2 ANQGSEA. The V end was cut by 4 bases, the J end by 6 bases, with 16 bases between. CDR3 amino acids: CSVAQGGEGQPQHF. The CDR3 region has the DNA TGCAGCGTTGCACAAGGGGGGGAGGGTCAGCCCCAGCATTTT.

A few counts support this clonotype. This chain joins TRBV2 and TRBJ2-6, with 11 bases matching TRBD2. The CDR3 is 24 residues long. Germline lookup yields CDR1 SNHLY and CDR2 FYNNEI. V was pared by 1 base and J by 0 bases, with 20 bases of the junction left unmatched. The CDR3 region has the DNA TGTGCCAGCAGTGAAGGAAGACTAGGGCGGCTAGCGGGGGGACTCGGCTCTGGGGCCAACGTCCTGACTTTC. It translates to CASSEGRLGRLAGGLGSGANVLTF.

The table lists this clonotype with a few counts. Written as DNA, the CDR3 is TGCAGTGCTAGCGCTGATGGCGCGAAAGGCCAGTACTTC. Protein product: CSASADGAKGQYF. The chain carries TRBV20-1 and TRBJ2-7; D is unclear. Trimming cost V 3 bases and J 10 bases, with 19 bases left between them. Germline V lookup: CDR1 DFQATT, CDR2 SNEGSKA (reference sequence). The CDR3 consists of 13 residues.

On this clonotype itself: A much more abundant neighbour one base away suggests this may be a read error. The CDR3 does not end in the conserved phenylalanine or tryptophan, so this is likely a read error. CDR3 sequence: CASSASGETQYL. The DNA for the CDR3 is TGTGCCAGCAGTGCTAGCGGTGAGACCCAGTACTTA. J is TRBJ2-5 and V is TRBV28; 7 bases fit TRBD2. The junction had 2 bases not matched to a gene; V was cut back by 5 bases and J by 5 bases. CDR1 and CDR2 from the germline V gene are MDHEN and SYDVKM. The CDR3 runs 12 residues.

This clonotype showed up many times. This chain joins TRBV29-1 and TRBJ2-5; a weak D match, TRBD1 (6 bases). Germline CDR1 and CDR2: SQVTM and ANQGSEA. V was trimmed by 2 bases and J by 3 bases, leaving 10 bases between them. The CDR3 covers 13 residues. The CDR3 DNA follows: TGCAGCGTTGAAAATGGGGGCGAAGAGACCCAGTACTTC. Protein: CSVENGGEETQYF.

Worth noting for this clonotype: At one of its ends the junction is not consistent with the germline gene, which may arise from a read error. This sequence joins TRBV5-1 and TRBJ2-2; 9 bases agree with TRBD1. Germline-derived CDR1 and CDR2 are SGHRS and YFSETQ. The CDR3 runs 14 residues. CDR3 in DNA: TGCGCCAGCAGCTTTCGGACAGGGGACGGGGAGCGGTTTTTT. It is translated as CASSFRTGDGERFF.

V gene TRBV7-9 combines with J gene TRBJ1-2; TRBD1 matches at 8 bases. The CDR3 spans 14 residues. V shed 10 bases and J 9 bases; nucleotides not matched to a gene: 16. The germline gives CDR1 SEHNR, CDR2 FQNEAQ (reference sequence). This chain's CDR3 is CANTVTGAGVSYTF. CDR3 bases: TGTGCCAACACCGTGACAGGGGCCGGTGTGAGCTACACCTTC.

The rearrangement joins TRBV29-1 to TRBJ1-2; 7 bases map to TRBD1. CDR1 is SQVTM and CDR2 is ANQGSEA in the germline V gene. Trimming at V came to 6 bases and at J to 6 bases, leaving 13 bases not matched to a gene. The CDR3 is made up of 14 amino acids. The CDR3 loop reads CSVTGTVAYNGYTF. The CDR3 DNA follows: TGCAGCGTGACCGGGACAGTGGCTTACAATGGCTACACCTTC.

This clonotype was seen more than once but under ten times. This rearrangement joins TRBV7-8 to TRBJ2-3, with D possibly being TRBD1 or TRBD2 (5 bases each). Germline loops: CDR1 SGHVS, CDR2 FQNEAQ. Trimming cost V 5 bases and J 3 bases, with 15 bases left between them. The CDR3 loop spans 15 amino acids. The CDR3 loop reads CASSLGETATDTQYF. CDR3 in DNA: TGTGCCAGCAGCCTGGGGGAGACGGCGACAGATACGCAGTATTTT.

This clonotype was detected a few times. The rearrangement joins TRBV7-2 to TRBJ2-7; 14 positions match TRBD2. J gave up 0 bases and V 5 bases, and 15 bases lay outside the gene matches. The CDR3 covers 20 residues. The germline CDR1 and CDR2 sequences are SGHTA and FQGNSA. The CDR3 DNA sequence: TGTGCCAGCAGCAACATCAGGACTAGCGGGGGGTCCCGCGGCTCCTACGAGCAGTACTTC. Its translation is CASSNIRTSGGSRGSYEQYF.

This clonotype appeared many times. The chain joins TRBV12-3 or TRBV12-4 to TRBJ1-2; 7 bases map to TRBD1. V shed 4 bases, J shed 6 bases, and the junction held 11 bases outside the gene matches. This CDR3 has 15 amino acids. CDR3 coding DNA: TGTGCCAGCAGTTGGGGGCCCGGACAGGCGAATGGCTACACCTTC. Its protein is CASSWGPGQANGYTF.